Shown below are 21 T cell receptor beta chains from a single sample sequenced in a study of technical replicates of blood from four donors. Libraries were prepared by immunoSEQ multiplex PCR; TCRdb keeps only in-frame clonotypes and omits some of them. The table records approximately 64,000 clones, approximately 84% of them present only once. The sequenced sample consisted of PBMCs. These receptors originate from a human donor in good health. Some clones in this sample may be carry-over from other donors' samples.

The chain uses TRBV6-1 and TRBJ1-6, with D unclear. CDR1 MNHNS and CDR2 SASEGT come from the germline V gene. The CDR3 totals 15 residues. V was pared by 7 bases and J by 5 bases, with 15 bases between. The CDR3 spells CASIQSANNNSPLHF. CDR3 coding DNA: TGTGCCAGCATCCAGAGCGCCAACAATAATTCACCCCTCCACTTT.

The chain is built from TRBV4-2 and TRBJ2-6; 12 bases line up with TRBD2. Germline CDR1 reads LGHNA; CDR2 reads YNFKEQ. With 0 bases clipped from V and 2 bases from J, the junction kept 5 bases outside the gene matches. The CDR3 is 19 residues long. CDR3 residues: CASSQDASGRAAGANVLTF. Here the CDR3 DNA reads TGTGCCAGCAGCCAAGATGCTAGCGGGAGGGCCGCTGGGGCCAACGTCCTGACTTTC.

The chain combines TRBV11-2 with TRBJ2-1; a possible D gene is TRBD1 (5 bases). V gave up 1 base and J gave up 4 bases, with 11 bases separating them. This CDR3 is built from 15 residues. The V gene's germline CDR1 is SGHAT and CDR2 FQNNGV. This CDR3 reads CASSLVAGSYNEQFF. Written as DNA, the CDR3 is TGTGCCAGCAGCTTAGTGGCAGGGTCTTACAATGAGCAGTTCTTC. Drawing the rest from reference TRBV11-2 and TRBJ2-1, the complete variable domain is EAGVAQSPRYKIIEKRQSVAFWCNPISGHATLYWYQQILGQGPKLLIQFQNNGVVDDSQLPKDRFSAERLKGVDSTLKIQPAKLEDSAVYLCASSLVAGSYNEQFFGPGTRLTVL.

The chain has TRBV30 and TRBJ2-5, with D possibly being TRBD1 (5 bases). The CDR3 spans 13 residues. V was pared by 3 bases and J by 5 bases, with 13 bases between. Germline V gene lookup returns CDR1 GTSNPN and CDR2 SVGIG (reference sequence). In DNA form, the CDR3 reads TGTGCCTGGAGCCGGACATCCCGGGAGACCCAGTACTTC. Translation gives CAWSRTSRETQYF.

The genes are TRBV6-1 and TRBJ2-7, with unresolved D. Germline CDR1 MNHNS, CDR2 SASEGT. V dropped 3 bases and J dropped 4 bases, with 10 bases sitting between them. The CDR3 is 13 amino acids. CDR3 nucleotide sequence: TGTGCCAGCAGTGAGAGGCGGCAGTACGAGCAGTACTTC. Amino acid sequence: CASSERRQYEQYF.

This sequence joins TRBV7-9 and TRBJ2-5, with no clear D. Germline CDR1 and CDR2: SEHNR and FQNEAQ (reference sequence). CDR3 length equals 13 residues. The ends were cut back, 6 bases at V and 3 bases at J, with 11 bases in the middle. CDR3: CASRQVREETQYF. Here the CDR3 DNA reads TGTGCCAGCAGACAAGTCCGGGAAGAGACCCAGTACTTC.

The chain's CDR3 is CASSPGGADYGYTF. The CDR3 nucleotides are TGTGCCAGCTCACCAGGGGGGGCCGACTATGGCTACACCTTC. The rearrangement joins TRBV18 to TRBJ1-2; D perhaps matches TRBD1 (6 bases). CDR3 length equals 14 residues. V was pared by 2 bases and J by 3 bases, with 10 bases between. The germline V gene encodes CDR1 KGHSH and CDR2 LQKENI.

V is TRBV18 and J is TRBJ2-5, with D hard to call. Germline V gives CDR1 KGHSH, CDR2 LQKENI. The CDR3 length is 11 residues. V shed 6 bases and J shed 5 bases, with 7 bases lying between them. The CDR3 is CASSSIETQYF. As DNA, the CDR3 is TGTGCCAGCTCGTCCATCGAGACCCAGTACTTC. Combining the CDR3 with reference TRBV18 and TRBJ2-5 gives the whole variable domain NAGVMQNPRHLVRRRGQEARLRCSPMKGHSHVYWYRQLPEEGLKFMVYLQKENIIDESGMPKERFSAEFPKEGPSILRIQQVVRGDSAAYFCASSSIETQYFGPGTRLLVL.

The chain carries TRBV2 and TRBJ1-2; no reliable D call. The CDR3 spans 13 residues. Deletions cut 0 bases from V and 10 bases from J, with 12 bases between. CDR1 and CDR2 from the germline V gene are SNHLY and FYNNEI. The CDR3 spells CASSEASRFSYTF. The CDR3 DNA sequence: TGTGCCAGCAGTGAAGCCTCTAGGTTCTCCTACACCTTC. Filled out from reference TRBV2 and TRBJ1-2, the complete variable domain reads EPEVTQTPSHQVTQMGQEVILRCVPISNHLYFYWYRQILGQKVEFLVSFYNNEISEKSEIFDDQFSVERPDGSNFTLKIRSTKLEDSAMYFCASSEASRFSYTFGSGTRLTVV.

This chain joins TRBV5-6 and TRBJ1-2; 8 nucleotides line up with TRBD1. The CDR3 is 16 amino acids. CDR1 SGHDT and CDR2 YYEEEE come from the germline V gene. V gave up 1 base and J gave up 2 bases; unmatched junction bases: 7. CDR3 bases: TGTGCCAGCAGCTTGTGGGGGACAGGTGAGAACTATGGCTACACCTTC. This encodes CASSLWGTGENYGYTF.

The chain couples TRBV4-1 to TRBJ1-1; 7 bases are shared with TRBD1. V dropped 4 bases and J dropped 0; count of bases not matched to a gene: 11. This CDR3 has 17 residues. The germline V gene has CDR1 MGHRA and CDR2 YSYEKL. The CDR3 DNA sequence: TGCGCCAGCAGCCCCTCCCGGGACAGAGAAATGAACACTGAAGCTTTCTTT. Protein sequence: CASSPSRDREMNTEAFF.

The V gene is TRBV5-1, the J gene TRBJ2-7; possibly TRBD2 for D (6 bases). The length of the CDR3 is 13 residues. Looked up from germline, CDR1 is SGHRS and CDR2 is YFSETQ. V was cut by 0 bases and J by 6 bases, with 10 bases left in between. The CDR3 is CASSLEGTVEQYF. CDR3 nucleotide sequence: TGCGCCAGCAGCTTGGAAGGGACTGTCGAGCAGTACTTC.

The V and J genes are TRBV5-1 and TRBJ2-5; maybe TRBD2 (5 bases). The CDR3 spans 13 residues. Per germline, CDR1 SGHRS and CDR2 YFSETQ. Trimming stripped 4 bases from V and 7 bases from J, with 14 bases between. CDR3 protein: CASSVDSSGTQYF. In nucleotides, the CDR3 is TGCGCCAGCAGCGTGGACTCTTCGGGGACCCAGTACTTC.

The CDR3 reads CASSQVIVAGIHEQYF. The CDR3 DNA reads TGCGCCAGCAGCCAAGTAATCGTGGCGGGAATACACGAGCAGTACTTC. V and J are TRBV4-3 and TRBJ2-7, with D perhaps TRBD2 (6 bases). The CDR3 totals 16 residues. The V gene lost 1 base and the J gene lost 5 bases, with 18 bases spanning the gap. Germline CDR1 is LGHNA and CDR2 is YSLEER.

J is TRBJ2-1 and V is TRBV4-3; TRBD2 agrees at 8 bases. The CDR3 has 15 residues. J lost 6 bases, V lost 5 bases, and 9 bases had no gene match. Germline V gene data show CDR1 as LGHNA and CDR2 as YSLEER. The CDR3 region is CASSALGGGTNEQFF. The CDR3 DNA reads as TGCGCCAGCAGCGCTTTGGGCGGGGGGACCAATGAGCAGTTCTTC.

This chain uses TRBV5-4 with TRBJ1-2; 9 bases agree with TRBD1. Germline values: CDR1 SGHNT, CDR2 YYREEE (reference sequence). Trimming took 1 base from V and 7 from J; bases not matched to a gene: 11. The CDR3 covers 16 residues. CDR3 nucleotide sequence: TGTGCCAGCAGCTTGAGATCGGGACAGGGTCGCTCTGGCTACACCTTC. Translation gives CASSLRSGQGRSGYTF.

The chain carries TRBV4-3 and TRBJ2-1; 14 nucleotides line up with TRBD2. Germline V gene lookup returns CDR1 LGHNA and CDR2 YSLEER. The CDR3 contains 17 residues. J gave up 0 bases and V 3 bases, and 1 base lay outside the gene matches. Here the CDR3 reads CASSHGTSGSSYNEQFF. CDR3 nucleotide sequence: TGCGCCAGCAGCCACGGGACTAGCGGGAGCTCCTACAATGAGCAGTTCTTC.

Here the CDR3 DNA reads TGTGCCAGCAGCTTAGCCGGGGTCGTAAACTATGGCTACACCTTC. It specifies CASSLAGVVNYGYTF. This chain joins TRBV7-9 and TRBJ1-2; D is unresolved. CDR1 SEHNR and CDR2 FQNEAQ come from the germline V gene (reference sequence). V lost 0 bases and J lost 2, with 10 bases in between. The CDR3 runs 15 residues.

The rearrangement joins TRBV7-2 to TRBJ2-3; TRBD2 aligns across 12 bases. Trimming removed 3 bases from V and 0 bases from J; junction bases left unmatched: 1. The germline V gene has CDR1 SGHTA and CDR2 FQGNSA. The CDR3 runs 16 residues. As DNA, the CDR3 is TGTGCCAGCAGCTTGCTAGCGGGGGGGAGCACAGATACGCAGTATTTT. Its translation is CASSLLAGGSTDTQYF.

CDR3 in DNA: TGCGCCAGCAGCCGACGGGAGGCTTCTCCCCTCCACTTT. Its translation is CASSRREASPLHF. The chain couples TRBV5-1 to TRBJ1-6; no clear D. This CDR3 has 13 residues. Trimming took off 4 bases at V and 13 bases at J, with 15 bases between the two ends. Germline V CDR1 and CDR2: SGHRS, YFSETQ.

This chain links TRBV19 with TRBJ1-5; D remains unclear. Germline V gene sequence: CDR1 LNHDA, CDR2 SQIVND (reference sequence). This CDR3 contains 13 residues. Trimming cost V 5 bases and J 5 bases, with 10 bases left between them. The CDR3 bases are TGTGCCAGTAGTGTTCAGCGAGATCAGCCCCAGCATTTT. This encodes CASSVQRDQPQHF. Based on the CDR3 plus reference TRBV19 and TRBJ1-5, the full variable domain is DGGITQSPKYLFRKEGQNVTLSCEQNLNHDAMYWYRQDPGQGLRLIYYSQIVNDFQKGDIAEGYSVSREKKESFPLTVTSAQKNPTAFYLCASSVQRDQPQHFGDGTRLSIL.